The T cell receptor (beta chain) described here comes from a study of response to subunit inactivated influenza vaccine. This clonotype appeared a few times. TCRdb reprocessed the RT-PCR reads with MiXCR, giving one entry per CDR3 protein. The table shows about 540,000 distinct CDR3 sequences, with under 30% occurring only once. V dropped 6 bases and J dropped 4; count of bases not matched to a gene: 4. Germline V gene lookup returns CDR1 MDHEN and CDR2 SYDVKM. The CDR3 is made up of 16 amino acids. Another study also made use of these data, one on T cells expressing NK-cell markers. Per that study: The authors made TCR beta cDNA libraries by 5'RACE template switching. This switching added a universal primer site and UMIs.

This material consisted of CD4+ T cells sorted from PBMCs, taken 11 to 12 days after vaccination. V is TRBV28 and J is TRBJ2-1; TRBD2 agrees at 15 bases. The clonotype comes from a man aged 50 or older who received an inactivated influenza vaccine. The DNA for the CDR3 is TGTGCCAGCAGCCGGGGGACTAGCGGGGGGTACAATGAGCAGTTCTTC. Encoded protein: CASSRGTSGGYNEQFF.